These 30 T cell receptor beta chains originate from one sample sequenced in a study of a mutant IDH1 vaccine in newly diagnosed glioma (dated by TCRdb to about 2021). Libraries were made using the immunoSEQ multiplex PCR assay. TCRdb retrieved this table from immuneACCESS and kept in-frame rearrangements only. Not all clones are present; in checked studies, unresolved V genes account for under half, and no reason is known for the remainder. Within this sample are approximately 82,000 clones, with over 75% of them counted one time only. 2% to 2.5% of the sample is held by the ten biggest clonotypes. Per the publication, the time point label means: week 23, last vaccination. Each vaccine dose was 300 ug of a 20-mer mutant IDH1 peptide in Montanide, given subcutaneously with topical imiquimod. These receptors lack a known antigen. The sample in question was PBMCs, obtained from a glioma patient whose treatment included an IDH1 peptide vaccine. The receptor source for this set is a man aged 25-45 years with glioma. Some clones in this sample may be carry-over from other donors' samples.

The chain couples TRBV7-2 to TRBJ2-2; D remains unclear. The CDR3 totals 14 residues. CDR1 is SGHTA, CDR2 FQGNSA, per germline. V was shortened by 5 bases and J by 3 bases, with 10 bases between the two germline ends. CDR3 coding DNA: TGTGCCAGCAGCGACCCAGGATACACCGGGGAGCTGTTTTTT. Amino acid sequence: CASSDPGYTGELFF.

V is TRBV30 and J is TRBJ1-2; D remains unclear. The CDR3 length is 14 residues. Germline lookup yields CDR1 GTSNPN and CDR2 SVGIG (reference sequence). CDR3 sequence reads: CAHDRGSPLYGYTF. The CDR3 DNA is TGTGCTCACGACCGGGGAAGTCCCCTCTATGGCTACACCTTC.

The chain recombines TRBV7-2 with TRBJ1-2; 9 bases line up with TRBD1. Germline CDR1 SGHTA, CDR2 FQGNSA. Trimming at V came to 5 bases and at J to 3 bases, leaving 7 bases not matched to a gene. The CDR3 contains 15 residues. Here the CDR3 reads CASSPHRGLDYGYTF. The CDR3 region has the DNA TGTGCCAGCAGCCCTCACAGGGGGCTGGACTATGGCTACACCTTC.

The chain links TRBV4-1 to TRBJ2-7, with 10 bases fitting TRBD1. Germline V gene lookup returns CDR1 MGHRA and CDR2 YSYEKL. The CDR3 runs to 16 residues. Unmatched junction bases numbered 6, after V lost 2 bases and J lost 2 bases. The CDR3 DNA sequence: TGCGCCAGCAGCCAAAACCGGGACAGGGGAACCTACGAGCAGTACTTC. Translated: CASSQNRDRGTYEQYF.

This clone has a single count. The genes are TRBV28 and TRBJ2-6, with TRBD1 identical over 10 bases. Germline V lookup: CDR1 MDHEN, CDR2 SYDVKM. The CDR3 runs 21 residues. The V and J ends lost 2 bases and 1 base, in that order; junction bases with no gene match: 14. The CDR3 region is CASSLTLNWDRGGSGANVLTF. The CDR3 DNA reads as TGTGCCAGCAGTTTAACGTTGAATTGGGACAGGGGAGGATCTGGGGCCAACGTCCTGACTTTC.

The rearrangement uses TRBV27 and TRBJ2-2; D is undetermined. CDR1 is MNHEY, CDR2 SMNVEV, per germline (reference sequence). This CDR3 spans 15 amino acids. Trimming stripped 3 bases from V and 0 bases from J, with 8 bases between. The CDR3 DNA sequence: TGTGCCAGCAGTTTTTTCAGGCCGAACACCGGGGAGCTGTTTTTT. It codes for CASSFFRPNTGELFF.

This sequence joins TRBV5-4 and TRBJ1-1; TRBD1 might be the D (6 bases). The V and J ends lost 5 bases and 0 bases respectively, with 11 bases between them. The germline V gene has CDR1 SGHNT and CDR2 YYREEE (reference sequence). The CDR3 runs to 14 residues. CDR3 coding DNA: TGTGCCAGCAGGGTTACAGGGATGAACACTGAAGCTTTCTTT. Its protein product is CASRVTGMNTEAFF.

This sequence joins TRBV30 and TRBJ2-7, with 9 bases identical to TRBD1. CDR3 length equals 16 residues. Looked up from germline, CDR1 is GTSNPN and CDR2 is SVGIG (reference sequence). V dropped 1 base and J dropped 4; count of bases not matched to a gene: 11. CDR3 bases: TGTGCCTGGAGTGCCGCAAATACAGGGGGCAAGTACGAGCAGTACTTC. It translates to CAWSAANTGGKYEQYF.

J is TRBJ2-1 and V is TRBV7-2, with 9 bases lining up with TRBD1. CDR1 SGHTA and CDR2 FQGNSA come from the germline V gene. This CDR3 is 15 amino acids long. V trimming: 5 bases; J trimming: 8 bases; junction bases outside the gene matches: 10. The DNA for the CDR3 is TGTGCCAGCAGCCCATGGGGGACAGGGATGTATGAGCAGTTCTTC. Residues: CASSPWGTGMYEQFF. Variable domain in full (rest from reference TRBV7-2 and TRBJ2-1): GAGVSQSPSNKVTEKGKDVELRCDPISGHTALYWYRQSLGQGLEFLIYFQGNSAPDKSGLPSDRFSAERTGGSVSTLTIQRTQQEDSAVYLCASSPWGTGMYEQFFGPGTRLTVL.

The chain links TRBV23-1 to TRBJ2-6, with 7 bases fitting TRBD1. TRBV23-1 is reported as an ORF; its role is uncertain. J lost 2 bases, V lost 0 bases, and 7 bases had no gene match. The CDR3 consists of 18 residues. The CDR3 DNA is TGCGCCAGCAGTCAATCGGACAGGCGAAGCGCTGGGGCCAACGTCCTGACTTTC. Amino acids: CASSQSDRRSAGANVLTF.

The chain combines TRBV28 with TRBJ1-5, with TRBD1 matching over 7 bases. After removal of 7 bases from V and 3 bases from J, the junction contained 9 bases not matched to a gene. The germline gives CDR1 MDHEN, CDR2 SYDVKM. This CDR3 region has 15 residues. CDR3 sequence: CASNLLTGVNQPQHF. The CDR3 DNA reads TGTGCCAGCAACCTTCTTACAGGGGTCAATCAGCCCCAGCATTTT. Full variable domain (outside the CDR3, taken from reference TRBV28 and TRBJ1-5): DVKVTQSSRYLVKRTGEKVFLECVQDMDHENMFWYRQDPGLGLRLIYFSYDVKMKEKGDIPEGYSVSREKKERFSLILESASTNQTSMYLCASNLLTGVNQPQHFGDGTRLSIL.

The J gene is TRBJ2-7, the V gene TRBV7-2; TRBD1 matches at 10 bases. The J segment lost 7 bases and the V segment lost 1 base, leaving 1 base of the junction unmatched. This CDR3 spans 13 amino acids. CDR1 is SGHTA, CDR2 FQGNSA, per germline. In DNA form, the CDR3 reads TGTGCCAGCAGCTTAGGGACAGGGGGAGAGCAGTACTTC. It codes for CASSLGTGGEQYF.

The chain uses TRBV9 and TRBJ1-5, with D perhaps TRBD1 (5 bases). Germline CDR1 is SGDLS and CDR2 is YYNGEE. Trimming removed 2 bases from V and 2 bases from J, with 8 bases in between. The CDR3 totals 14 residues. The CDR3 DNA is TGTGCCAGCAGCGTGAGGGGTGGCAATCAGCCCCAGCATTTT. Translated, it gives CASSVRGGNQPQHF.

V gene TRBV5-1 combines with J gene TRBJ2-2, with 7 positions matching TRBD2. The germline V gene encodes CDR1 SGHRS and CDR2 YFSETQ. This CDR3 spans 16 amino acids. The V gene end was trimmed by 0 bases and the J gene end by 5 bases; junction bases not matched to a gene: 7. The CDR3 here is CASSLVGGGPTGELFF. The CDR3 region has the DNA TGCGCCAGCAGCTTGGTTGGGGGAGGGCCAACCGGGGAGCTGTTTTTT.

The CDR3 nucleotides read TGTGCCAGCAGGCTAATTGGGGGGGCCTCTGGCACAGATACGCAGTATTTT. Protein: CASRLIGGASGTDTQYF. The chain has TRBV28 and TRBJ2-3, with D possibly matching TRBD2 (7 bases). The CDR3 length is 17 residues. Germline V gives CDR1 MDHEN, CDR2 SYDVKM. V was clipped by 6 bases and J by 1 base, with 20 bases between them.

A single count supports this clone. The chain uses TRBV21-1 and TRBJ1-1. TRBV21-1 is annotated as a pseudogene. The CDR3 is 13 amino acids. The CDR3 nucleotides read TGTGCCAGCAGCAGCCGGTGGGACACTGAAGCTTTCTTT. It encodes CASSSRWDTEAFF.

The rearrangement uses TRBV6-5 and TRBJ1-2; D remains ambiguous. Trimming pared 6 bases from V and 8 bases from J, leaving 16 bases between. Germline V CDR1 and CDR2: MNHEY, SVGAGI. The CDR3 loop spans 13 amino acids. The CDR3 loop reads CASRLEAIHGYTF. The CDR3 bases are TGTGCCAGCAGGCTCGAGGCGATACACGGCTACACCTTC.

The genes are TRBV6-1 and TRBJ1-5; 8 nucleotides match TRBD1. V lost 2 bases to trimming and J lost 3 bases; unmatched junction nucleotides: 15. Germline V gives CDR1 MNHNS, CDR2 SASEGT. The CDR3 runs 19 residues. CDR3 amino acids: CASSEKLDRARHLNQPQHF. The CDR3 DNA sequence: TGTGCCAGCAGTGAAAAGCTGGACAGGGCCCGACACCTCAATCAGCCCCAGCATTTT.

This clone was counted only a few times. The chain has TRBV9 and TRBJ2-1; TRBD1 might be the D (6 bases). The CDR3 covers 13 residues. The germline CDR1 and CDR2 sequences are SGDLS and YYNGEE. V lost 6 bases to trimming and J lost 9 bases, with 16 bases between them. Here the CDR3 DNA reads TGTGCCAGCAACAGGGCGGAATACTCTGAGCAGTTCTTC. Amino acid sequence: CASNRAEYSEQFF.

CDR3 region: CASSFDAFDSPLHF. In DNA, the CDR3 is TGTGCCAGCAGCTTCGACGCTTTTGACTCACCCCTCCACTTT. The rearrangement links TRBV5-8 to TRBJ1-6; D uncertain. CDR1 SGHTS and CDR2 YDEGEE come from the germline V gene. The CDR3 sequence is 14 residues long. Trimming left V 2 bases short and J 10 bases short, with 13 bases between.

The chain carries TRBV28 and TRBJ2-3; D gene uncertain. Trimming took off 10 bases at V and 0 bases at J, with 11 bases between the two ends. The CDR3 is made up of 13 amino acids. Germline V gene sequence: CDR1 MDHEN, CDR2 SYDVKM. The DNA of the CDR3 is TGTGCCATCAAAACTGACAGCACAGATACGCAGTATTTT. Its translation is CAIKTDSTDTQYF. Full variable domain (missing parts from reference TRBV28 and TRBJ2-3): DVKVTQSSRYLVKRTGEKVFLECVQDMDHENMFWYRQDPGLGLRLIYFSYDVKMKEKGDIPEGYSVSREKKERFSLILESASTNQTSMYLCAIKTDSTDTQYFGPGTRLTVL.

The chain carries TRBV25-1 and TRBJ2-7; D is perhaps TRBD1 (6 bases). This CDR3 has 11 residues. The V gene's germline CDR1 is MGHDK and CDR2 SYGVNS. Between the trimmed V and J ends, which lost 10 bases and 8 bases, there was a span of 15 bases. The CDR3 reads CANPGEDKQYF. CDR3 coding DNA: TGTGCCAACCCAGGGGAAGATAAGCAGTACTTC.

The rearrangement joins TRBV14 to TRBJ1-3; TRBD1 matches at 9 bases. The junction had 4 bases not matched to a gene; V was cut back by 4 bases and J by 3 bases. Germline lookup yields CDR1 SGHDN and CDR2 FVKESK. The CDR3 extends over 15 amino acids. The CDR3 protein is CASSPGTGFGNTIYF. Written as DNA, the CDR3 is TGTGCCAGCAGCCCCGGGACAGGGTTTGGAAACACCATATATTTT.

The table lists this clone with a count of one. V is TRBV7-2 and J is TRBJ1-2; D remains ambiguous. Trimming removed 1 base at V and 0 bases at J, with 9 bases between. In germline, CDR1 is SGHTA, CDR2 FQGNSA. CDR3 length: 15 residues. CDR3 protein: CASSLVGGPNYGYTF. The CDR3 DNA reads as TGTGCCAGCAGCTTAGTGGGTGGACCTAACTATGGCTACACCTTC.

The chain joins TRBV6-1 to TRBJ2-7; TRBD2 aligns across 11 bases. Trimming took 7 bases from V and 5 from J; bases not matched to a gene: 4. Germline CDR1 MNHNS, CDR2 SASEGT. The CDR3 is made up of 13 amino acids. The CDR3 spells CASNRSGRDEQYF. The CDR3 DNA reads TGTGCCAGCAACCGTAGCGGGAGGGACGAGCAGTACTTC.

This clone was recorded once. V and J are TRBV27 and TRBJ2-4, with D tentatively TRBD1 or TRBD2 (6 bases each). This CDR3 contains 14 residues. The V end was cut by 4 bases, the J end by 8 bases, with 15 bases between. Germline V lookup: CDR1 MNHEY, CDR2 SMNVEV (reference sequence). CDR3 in DNA: TGTGCCAGCAGTTCCGGGGGCCCTAGGGACATTCAGTACTTC. Amino acid sequence: CASSSGGPRDIQYF.

V is TRBV28 and J is TRBJ1-2; 7 nucleotides align to TRBD1. This CDR3 region has 17 residues. Germline CDR1 reads MDHEN; CDR2 reads SYDVKM. J lost 0 bases, V lost 4 bases, and 11 bases had no gene match. DNA for the CDR3: TGTGCCAGCAGTTCGTTCTTCAGGACAGGAGCTAACTATGGCTACACCTTC. As protein: CASSSFFRTGANYGYTF.

The chain joins TRBV30 to TRBJ2-2; the D call may be TRBD1 or TRBD2 (5 bases each). Per germline, CDR1 GTSNPN and CDR2 SVGIG (reference sequence). This CDR3 has 13 amino acids. V was trimmed by 7 bases and J by 2 bases, leaving 11 bases between them. The chain's CDR3 is CAFRDGNTGELFF. The CDR3 region has the DNA TGTGCCTTCCGGGACGGCAACACCGGGGAGCTGTTTTTT.

This clone was seen once. The rearrangement links TRBV5-1 to TRBJ1-2, with 7 bases aligning to TRBD1. Trimming cost V 4 bases and J 1 base; bases outside gene matches: 10. Germline V gene data show CDR1 as SGHRS and CDR2 as YFSETQ. The CDR3 loop spans 16 amino acids. Written as DNA, the CDR3 is TGCGCCAGCAGCGGGACAGTGGGGACTCTTAACTATGGCTACACCTTC. Amino acids: CASSGTVGTLNYGYTF.

The rearrangement links TRBV9 to TRBJ2-7; 11 nucleotides match TRBD1. The CDR3 covers 15 residues. V was clipped by 1 base and J by 3 bases; unmatched bases: 3. Germline CDR1 reads SGDLS; CDR2 reads YYNGEE. The CDR3 DNA sequence: TGTGCCAGCAGCGTAAGGGGACAGGGGGACTACGAGCAGTACTTC. The encoded protein is CASSVRGQGDYEQYF.